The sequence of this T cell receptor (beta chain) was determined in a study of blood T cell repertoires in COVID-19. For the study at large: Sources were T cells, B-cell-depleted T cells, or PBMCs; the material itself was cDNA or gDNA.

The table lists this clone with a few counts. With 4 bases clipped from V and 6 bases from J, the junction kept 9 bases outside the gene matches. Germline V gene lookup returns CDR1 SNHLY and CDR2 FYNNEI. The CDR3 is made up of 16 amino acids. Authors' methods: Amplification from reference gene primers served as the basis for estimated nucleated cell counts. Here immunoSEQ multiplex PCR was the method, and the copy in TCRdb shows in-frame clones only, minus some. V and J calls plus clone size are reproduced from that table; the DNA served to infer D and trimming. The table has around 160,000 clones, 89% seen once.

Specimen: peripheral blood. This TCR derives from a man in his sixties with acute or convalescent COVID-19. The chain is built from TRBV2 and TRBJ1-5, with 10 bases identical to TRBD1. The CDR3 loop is CASSASPGQGGQPQHF. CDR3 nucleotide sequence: TGTGCCAGCAGTGCTTCGCCTGGACAGGGGGGTCAGCCCCAGCATTTT.